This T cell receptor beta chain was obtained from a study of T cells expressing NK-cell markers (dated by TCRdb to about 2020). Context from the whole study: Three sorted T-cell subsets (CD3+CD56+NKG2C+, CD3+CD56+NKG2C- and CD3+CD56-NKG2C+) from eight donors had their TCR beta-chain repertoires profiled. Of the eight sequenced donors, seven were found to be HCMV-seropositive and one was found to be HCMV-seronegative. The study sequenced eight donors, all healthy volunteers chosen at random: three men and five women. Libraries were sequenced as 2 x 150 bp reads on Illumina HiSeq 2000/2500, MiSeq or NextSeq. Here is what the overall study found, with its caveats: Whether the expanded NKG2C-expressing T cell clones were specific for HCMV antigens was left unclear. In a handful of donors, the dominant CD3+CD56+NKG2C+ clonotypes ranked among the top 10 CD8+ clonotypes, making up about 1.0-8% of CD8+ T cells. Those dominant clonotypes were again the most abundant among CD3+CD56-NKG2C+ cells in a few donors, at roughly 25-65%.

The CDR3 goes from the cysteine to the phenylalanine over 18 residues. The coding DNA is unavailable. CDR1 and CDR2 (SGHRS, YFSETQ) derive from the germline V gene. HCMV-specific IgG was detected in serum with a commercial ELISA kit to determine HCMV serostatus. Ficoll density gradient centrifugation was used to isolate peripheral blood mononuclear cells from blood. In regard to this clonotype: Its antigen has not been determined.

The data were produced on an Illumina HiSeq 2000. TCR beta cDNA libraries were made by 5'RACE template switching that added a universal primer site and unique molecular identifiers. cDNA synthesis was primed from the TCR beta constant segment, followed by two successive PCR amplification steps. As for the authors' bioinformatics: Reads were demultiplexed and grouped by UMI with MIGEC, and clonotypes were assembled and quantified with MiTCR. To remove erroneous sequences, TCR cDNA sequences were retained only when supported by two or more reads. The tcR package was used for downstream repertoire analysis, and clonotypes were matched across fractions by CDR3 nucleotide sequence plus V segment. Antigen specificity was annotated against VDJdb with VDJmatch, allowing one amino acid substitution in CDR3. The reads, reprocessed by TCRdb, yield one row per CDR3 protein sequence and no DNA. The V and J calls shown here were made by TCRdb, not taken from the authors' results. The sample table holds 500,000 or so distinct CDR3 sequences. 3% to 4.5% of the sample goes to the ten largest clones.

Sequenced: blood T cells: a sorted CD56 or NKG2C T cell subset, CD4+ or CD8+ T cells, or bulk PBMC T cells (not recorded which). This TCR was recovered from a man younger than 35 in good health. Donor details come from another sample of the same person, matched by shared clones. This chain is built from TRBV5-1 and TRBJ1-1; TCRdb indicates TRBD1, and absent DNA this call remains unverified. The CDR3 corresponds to CASSLAGQGHRGSTEAFF.